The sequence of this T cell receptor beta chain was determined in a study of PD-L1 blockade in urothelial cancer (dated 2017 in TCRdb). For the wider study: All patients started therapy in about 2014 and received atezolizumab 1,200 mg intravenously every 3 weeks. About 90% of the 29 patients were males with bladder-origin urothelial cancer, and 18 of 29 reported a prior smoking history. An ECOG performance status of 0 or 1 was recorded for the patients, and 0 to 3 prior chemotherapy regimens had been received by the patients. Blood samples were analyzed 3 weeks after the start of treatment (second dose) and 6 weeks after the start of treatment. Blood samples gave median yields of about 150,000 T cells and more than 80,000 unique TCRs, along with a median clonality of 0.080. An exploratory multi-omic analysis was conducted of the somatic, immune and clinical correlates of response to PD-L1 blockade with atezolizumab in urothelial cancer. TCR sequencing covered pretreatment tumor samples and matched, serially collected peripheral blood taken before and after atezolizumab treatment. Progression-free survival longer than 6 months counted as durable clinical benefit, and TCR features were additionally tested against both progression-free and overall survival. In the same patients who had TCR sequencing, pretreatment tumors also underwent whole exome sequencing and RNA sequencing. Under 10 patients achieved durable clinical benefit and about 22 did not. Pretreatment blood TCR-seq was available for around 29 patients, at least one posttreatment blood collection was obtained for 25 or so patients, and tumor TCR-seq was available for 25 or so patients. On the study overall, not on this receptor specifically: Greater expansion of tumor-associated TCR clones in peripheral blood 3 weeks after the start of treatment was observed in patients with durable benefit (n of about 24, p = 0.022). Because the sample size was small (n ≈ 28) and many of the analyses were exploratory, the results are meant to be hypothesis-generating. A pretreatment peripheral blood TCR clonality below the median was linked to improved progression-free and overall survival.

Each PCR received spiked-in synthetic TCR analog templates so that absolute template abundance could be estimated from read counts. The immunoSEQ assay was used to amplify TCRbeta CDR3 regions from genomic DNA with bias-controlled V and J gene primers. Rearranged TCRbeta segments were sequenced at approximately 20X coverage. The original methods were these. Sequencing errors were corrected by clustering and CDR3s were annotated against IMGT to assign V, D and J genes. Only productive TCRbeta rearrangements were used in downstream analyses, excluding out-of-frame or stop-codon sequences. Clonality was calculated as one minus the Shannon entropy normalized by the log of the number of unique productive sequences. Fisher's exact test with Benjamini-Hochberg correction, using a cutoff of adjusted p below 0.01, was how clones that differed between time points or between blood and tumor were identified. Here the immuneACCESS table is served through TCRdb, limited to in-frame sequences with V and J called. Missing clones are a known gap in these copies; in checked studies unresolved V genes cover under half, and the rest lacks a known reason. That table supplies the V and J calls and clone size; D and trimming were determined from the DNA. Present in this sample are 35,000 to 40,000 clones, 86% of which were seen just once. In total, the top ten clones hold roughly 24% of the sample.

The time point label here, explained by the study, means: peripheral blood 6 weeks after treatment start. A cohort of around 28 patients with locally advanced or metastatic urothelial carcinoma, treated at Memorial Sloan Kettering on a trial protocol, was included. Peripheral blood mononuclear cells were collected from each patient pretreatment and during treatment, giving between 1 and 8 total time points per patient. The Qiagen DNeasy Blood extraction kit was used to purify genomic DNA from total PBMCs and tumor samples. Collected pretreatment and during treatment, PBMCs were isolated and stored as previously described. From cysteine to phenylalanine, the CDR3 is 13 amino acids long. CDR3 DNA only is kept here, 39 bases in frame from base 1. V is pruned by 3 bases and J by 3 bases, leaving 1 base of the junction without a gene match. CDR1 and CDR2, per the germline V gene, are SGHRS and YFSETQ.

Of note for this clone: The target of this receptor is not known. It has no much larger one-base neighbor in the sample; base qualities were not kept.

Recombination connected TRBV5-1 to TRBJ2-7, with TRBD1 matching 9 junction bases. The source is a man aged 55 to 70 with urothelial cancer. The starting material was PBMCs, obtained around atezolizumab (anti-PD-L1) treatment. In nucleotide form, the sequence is TGCGCCAGCAGCTCGACAGGGGGCTACGAGCAGTACTTC. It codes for CASSSTGGYEQYF.